The next 5 T cell receptor beta chains were all read from a single sample in a study of T cell changes during pregnancy in multiple sclerosis. Some clones are missing from TCRdb's copy, which holds only in-frame ones; the method was immunoSEQ multiplex PCR. This sample has tens of thousands of clones; more than 75% occur once, and the top ten carry approximately 5%. Sequencing was carried out using peripheral blood from another person, used as feeder cells. The receptors originated from a human donor whose cells served as feeder cells for cultures in a pregnancy study.

The CDR3 is CASSERGRNTEAFF. The CDR3 coding sequence is TGTGCCAGCAGTGAACGAGGGAGGAACACTGAAGCTTTCTTT. The chain couples TRBV2 to TRBJ1-1; no firm D call. The germline V gene has CDR1 SNHLY and CDR2 FYNNEI. The CDR3 runs to 14 residues. V was cut by 2 bases and J by 1 base, with 8 bases left in between.

The rearrangement uses TRBV18 and TRBJ1-2; D is possibly TRBD1 (5 bases). In germline, CDR1 is KGHSH, CDR2 LQKENI. The CDR3 spans 15 residues. Deletions cut 2 bases from V and 2 bases from J, with 12 bases between. The CDR3 loop is CASSPINGANYGYTF. The CDR3, as DNA: TGTGCCAGCTCACCAATTAACGGGGCAAACTATGGCTACACCTTC.

The rearrangement uses TRBV9 and TRBJ2-5, with 7 bases that match TRBD1. This CDR3 spans 14 amino acids. Trimming cost V 3 bases and J 1 base; bases outside gene matches: 3. Germline assignment: CDR1 SGDLS and CDR2 YYNGEE. CDR3 bases: TGTGCCAGCAGCGGGGGACAGTCCCAAGAGACCCAGTACTTC. Its protein is CASSGGQSQETQYF.

This clone was counted once. The chain couples TRBV19 to TRBJ2-7; TRBD1 might be the D (6 bases). V lost 3 bases and J 3 bases, leaving 15 bases between the germline ends. The CDR3 totals 15 residues. Germline values: CDR1 LNHDA, CDR2 SQIVND (reference sequence). The CDR3 here is CASSMRSGTIYEQYF. DNA of the CDR3: TGTGCCAGTAGTATGAGGAGTGGGACAATCTACGAGCAGTACTTC.

The chain recombines TRBV19 with TRBJ1-3, with D unclear. CDR1 LNHDA and CDR2 SQIVND come from the germline V gene (reference sequence). This CDR3 is built from 13 residues. V shed 7 bases and J shed 0 bases, with 7 bases lying between them. The CDR3: CASKGHSGNTIYF. In nucleotides, the CDR3 is TGTGCCAGTAAAGGCCACTCTGGAAACACCATATATTTT.